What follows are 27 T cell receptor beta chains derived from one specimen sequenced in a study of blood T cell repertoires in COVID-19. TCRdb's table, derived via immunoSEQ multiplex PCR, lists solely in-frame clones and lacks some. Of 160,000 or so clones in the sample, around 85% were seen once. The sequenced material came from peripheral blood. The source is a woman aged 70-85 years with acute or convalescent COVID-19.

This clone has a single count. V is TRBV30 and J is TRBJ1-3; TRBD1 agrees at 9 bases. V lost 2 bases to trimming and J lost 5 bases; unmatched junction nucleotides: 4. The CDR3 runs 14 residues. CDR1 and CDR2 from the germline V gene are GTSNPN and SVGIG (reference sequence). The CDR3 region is CAWSWGQGRNTIYF. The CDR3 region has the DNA TGTGCCTGGAGTTGGGGACAGGGAAGAAACACCATATATTTT.

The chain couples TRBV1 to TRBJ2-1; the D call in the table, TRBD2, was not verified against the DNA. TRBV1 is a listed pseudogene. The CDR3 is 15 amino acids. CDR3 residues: CTSSQGLADYNEQFF. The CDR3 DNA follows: TGCACCAGCAGCCAAGGGCTAGCGGACTACAATGAGCAGTTCTTC.

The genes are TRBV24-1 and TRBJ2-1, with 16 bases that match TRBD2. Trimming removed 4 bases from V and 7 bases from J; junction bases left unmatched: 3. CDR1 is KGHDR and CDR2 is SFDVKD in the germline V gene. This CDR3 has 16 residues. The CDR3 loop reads CATSESGLAGGNEQFF. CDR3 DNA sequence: TGTGCCACCAGTGAATCGGGACTAGCGGGAGGGAATGAGCAGTTCTTC.

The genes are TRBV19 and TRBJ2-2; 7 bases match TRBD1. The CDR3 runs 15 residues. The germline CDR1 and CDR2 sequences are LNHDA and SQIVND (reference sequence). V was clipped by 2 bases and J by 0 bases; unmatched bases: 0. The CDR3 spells CASSIQGANTGELFF. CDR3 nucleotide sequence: TGTGCCAGTAGTATACAGGGGGCGAACACCGGGGAGCTGTTTTTT.

The CDR3 loop is CASSLGLSTGELFF. Here the CDR3 DNA reads TGTGCCAGCAGCTTAGGACTGAGCACCGGGGAGCTGTTTTTT. The chain couples TRBV7-2 to TRBJ2-2; D gene uncertain. V lost 1 base, J lost 4 bases, and 7 bases lay in between. Germline V CDR1 and CDR2: SGHTA, FQGNSA. The CDR3 length is 14 residues.

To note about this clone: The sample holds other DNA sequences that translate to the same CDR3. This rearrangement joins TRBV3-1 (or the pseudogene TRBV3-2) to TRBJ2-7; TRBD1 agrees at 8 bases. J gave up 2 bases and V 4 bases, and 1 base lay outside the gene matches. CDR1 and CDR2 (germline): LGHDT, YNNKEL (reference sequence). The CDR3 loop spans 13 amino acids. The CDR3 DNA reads TGTGCCAGCAGCCGACAGGGGACCTACGAGCAGTACTTC. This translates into CASSRQGTYEQYF.

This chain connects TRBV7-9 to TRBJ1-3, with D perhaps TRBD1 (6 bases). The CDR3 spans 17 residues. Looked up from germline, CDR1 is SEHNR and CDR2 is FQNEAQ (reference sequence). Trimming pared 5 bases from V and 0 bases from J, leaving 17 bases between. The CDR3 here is CASSGRTGSYSGNTIYF. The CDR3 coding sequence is TGTGCCAGCAGCGGGCGAACAGGGAGCTACTCTGGAAACACCATATATTTT.

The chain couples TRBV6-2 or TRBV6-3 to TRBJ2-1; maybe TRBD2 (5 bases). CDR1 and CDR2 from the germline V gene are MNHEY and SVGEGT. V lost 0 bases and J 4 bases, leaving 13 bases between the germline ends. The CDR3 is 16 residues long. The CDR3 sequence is CASSYSLAGLYNEQFF. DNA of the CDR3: TGTGCCAGCAGTTACTCGCTGGCGGGCCTATACAATGAGCAGTTCTTC.

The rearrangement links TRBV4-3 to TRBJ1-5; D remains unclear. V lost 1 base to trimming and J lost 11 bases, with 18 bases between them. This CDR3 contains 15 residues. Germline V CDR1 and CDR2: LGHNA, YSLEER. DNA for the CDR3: TGCGCCAGCAGCCAAGCCCAAAACGCGGCTTCGGCCCAGCATTTT. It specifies CASSQAQNAASAQHF.

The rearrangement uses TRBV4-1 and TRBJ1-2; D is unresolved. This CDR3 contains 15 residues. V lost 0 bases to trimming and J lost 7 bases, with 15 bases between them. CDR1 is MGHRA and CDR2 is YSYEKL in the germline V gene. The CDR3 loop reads CASSQDQVVSSGYTF. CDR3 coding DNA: TGCGCCAGCAGCCAAGATCAGGTCGTCTCGAGTGGCTACACCTTC.

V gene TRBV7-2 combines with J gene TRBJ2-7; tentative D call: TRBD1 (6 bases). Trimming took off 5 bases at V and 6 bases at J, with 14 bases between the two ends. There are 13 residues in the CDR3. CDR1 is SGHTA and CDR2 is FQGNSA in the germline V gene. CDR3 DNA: TGTGCCAGCAGCAGAACGCAGGGGTCCGAGCAGTACTTC. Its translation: CASSRTQGSEQYF.

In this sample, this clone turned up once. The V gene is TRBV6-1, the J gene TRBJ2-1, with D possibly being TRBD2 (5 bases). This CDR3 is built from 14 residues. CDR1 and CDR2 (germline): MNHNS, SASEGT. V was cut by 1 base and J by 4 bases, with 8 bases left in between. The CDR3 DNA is TGTGCCAGCAGTGAAGGCGGGTCGTACAATGAGCAGTTCTTC. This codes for CASSEGGSYNEQFF.

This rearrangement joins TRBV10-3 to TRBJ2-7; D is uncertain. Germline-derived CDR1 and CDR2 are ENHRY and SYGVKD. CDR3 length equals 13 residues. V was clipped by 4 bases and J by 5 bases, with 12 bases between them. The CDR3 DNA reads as TGTGCCATCAGTGCGGAGACCATGAACGAGCAGTACTTC. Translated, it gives CAISAETMNEQYF.

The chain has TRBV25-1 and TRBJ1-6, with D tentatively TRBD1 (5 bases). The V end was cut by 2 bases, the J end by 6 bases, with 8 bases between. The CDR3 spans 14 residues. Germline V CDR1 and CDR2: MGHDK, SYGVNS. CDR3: CASSEQGFNSPLHF. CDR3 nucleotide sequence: TGTGCCAGCAGTGAACAGGGATTTAATTCACCCCTCCACTTT.

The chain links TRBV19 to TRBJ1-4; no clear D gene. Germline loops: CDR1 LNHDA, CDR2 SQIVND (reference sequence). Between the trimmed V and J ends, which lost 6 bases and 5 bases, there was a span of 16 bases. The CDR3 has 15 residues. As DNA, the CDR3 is TGTGCCAGTAGAGACGTAGGAGGGCCAAATGAAAAACTGTTTTTT. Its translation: CASRDVGGPNEKLFF.

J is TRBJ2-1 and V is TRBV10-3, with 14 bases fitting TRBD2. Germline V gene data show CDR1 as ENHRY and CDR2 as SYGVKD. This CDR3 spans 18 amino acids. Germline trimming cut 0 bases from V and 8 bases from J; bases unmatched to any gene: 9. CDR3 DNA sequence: TGTGCCATCAGTGAGTCGACTAGCGGGGGGGCCAAACTCCATGAGCAGTTCTTC. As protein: CAISESTSGGAKLHEQFF.

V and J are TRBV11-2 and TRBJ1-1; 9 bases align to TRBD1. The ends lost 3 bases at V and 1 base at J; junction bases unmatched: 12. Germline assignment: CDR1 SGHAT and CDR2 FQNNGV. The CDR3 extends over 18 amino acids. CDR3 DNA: TGTGCCAGCAGCTTGGGAGCCGGGACAGGGTACGCGAACACTGAAGCTTTCTTT. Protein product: CASSLGAGTGYANTEAFF.

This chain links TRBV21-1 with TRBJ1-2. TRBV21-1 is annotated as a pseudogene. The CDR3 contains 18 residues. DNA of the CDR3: TGTGCCAGCAGCAAAGCTCGGGAGGAGAAGAGACCTAACTATGGCTACACCTTC. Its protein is CASSKAREEKRPNYGYTF.

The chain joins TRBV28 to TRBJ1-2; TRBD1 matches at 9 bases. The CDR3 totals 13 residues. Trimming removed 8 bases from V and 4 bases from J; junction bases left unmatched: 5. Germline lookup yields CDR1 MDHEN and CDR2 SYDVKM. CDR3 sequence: CASVRDRVYGYTF. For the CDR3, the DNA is TGTGCCAGCGTCCGGGACAGGGTCTATGGCTACACCTTC.

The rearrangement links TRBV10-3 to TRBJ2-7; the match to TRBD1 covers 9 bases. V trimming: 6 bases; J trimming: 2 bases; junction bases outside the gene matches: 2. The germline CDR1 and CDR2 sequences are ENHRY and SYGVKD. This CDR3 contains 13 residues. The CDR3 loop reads CAISGQGPYEQYF. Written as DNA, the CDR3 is TGTGCCATCAGCGGACAGGGGCCCTACGAGCAGTACTTC.

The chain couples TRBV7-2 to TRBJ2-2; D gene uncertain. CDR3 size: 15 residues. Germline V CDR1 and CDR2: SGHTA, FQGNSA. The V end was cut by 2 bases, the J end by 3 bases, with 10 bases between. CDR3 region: CASSLFLEHTGELFF. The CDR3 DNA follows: TGTGCCAGCAGCTTATTTCTAGAACACACCGGGGAGCTGTTTTTT.

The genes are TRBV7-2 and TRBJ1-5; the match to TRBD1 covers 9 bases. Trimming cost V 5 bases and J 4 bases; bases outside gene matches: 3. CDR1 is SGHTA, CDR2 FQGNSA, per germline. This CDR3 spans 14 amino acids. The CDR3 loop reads CASSRGQGNQPQHF. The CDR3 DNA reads TGTGCCAGCAGCCGGGGACAGGGAAATCAGCCCCAGCATTTT.

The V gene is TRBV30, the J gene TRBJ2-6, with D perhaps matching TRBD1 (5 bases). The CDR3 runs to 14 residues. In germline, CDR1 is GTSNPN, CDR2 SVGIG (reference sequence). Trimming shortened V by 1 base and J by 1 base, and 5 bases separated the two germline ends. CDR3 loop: CAWSEGSGANVLTF. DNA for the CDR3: TGTGCCTGGAGTGAGGGGTCTGGGGCCAACGTCCTGACTTTC.

DNA for the CDR3: TGTGCCAGCAGTTTATCTCCTAGCGGGGGGGCGAAGACCCAGTACTTC. Translation: CASSLSPSGGAKTQYF. V is TRBV28 and J is TRBJ2-5; 12 positions agree with TRBD2. The V segment lost 1 base and the J segment 6 bases; nucleotides outside the gene matches: 6. CDR1 MDHEN and CDR2 SYDVKM come from the germline V gene. The CDR3 contains 16 residues.

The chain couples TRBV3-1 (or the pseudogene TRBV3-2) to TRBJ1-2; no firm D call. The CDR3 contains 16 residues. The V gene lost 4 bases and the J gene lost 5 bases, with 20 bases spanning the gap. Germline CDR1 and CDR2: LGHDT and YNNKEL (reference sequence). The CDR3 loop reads CASSLGTRGLGYGYTF. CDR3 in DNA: TGTGCCAGCAGCCTGGGAACCCGGGGTCTGGGATATGGCTACACCTTC.

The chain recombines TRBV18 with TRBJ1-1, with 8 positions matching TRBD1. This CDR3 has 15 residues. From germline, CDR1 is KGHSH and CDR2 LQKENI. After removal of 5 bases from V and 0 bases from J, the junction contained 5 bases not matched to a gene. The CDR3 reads CASSSRTGLNTEAFF. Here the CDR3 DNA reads TGTGCCAGCTCATCAAGGACAGGGCTGAACACTGAAGCTTTCTTT.

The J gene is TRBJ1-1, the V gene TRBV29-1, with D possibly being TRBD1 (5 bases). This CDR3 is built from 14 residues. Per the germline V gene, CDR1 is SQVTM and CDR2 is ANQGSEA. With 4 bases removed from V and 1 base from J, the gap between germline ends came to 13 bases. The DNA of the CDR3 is TGCAGCGTTGGATTGGGGCCTCGGAACACTGAAGCTTTCTTT. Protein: CSVGLGPRNTEAFF.